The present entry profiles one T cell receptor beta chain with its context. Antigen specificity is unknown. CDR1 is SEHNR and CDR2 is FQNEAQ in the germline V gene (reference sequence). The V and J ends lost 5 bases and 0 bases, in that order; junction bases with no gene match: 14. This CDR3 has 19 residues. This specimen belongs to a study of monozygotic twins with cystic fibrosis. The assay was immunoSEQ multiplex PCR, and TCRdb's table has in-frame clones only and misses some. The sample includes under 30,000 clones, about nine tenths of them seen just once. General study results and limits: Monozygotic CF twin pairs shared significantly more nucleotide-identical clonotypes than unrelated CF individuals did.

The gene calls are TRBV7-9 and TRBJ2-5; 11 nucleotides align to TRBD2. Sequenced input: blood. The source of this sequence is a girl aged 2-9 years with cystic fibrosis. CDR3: CASSPPWGLAELYQETQYF. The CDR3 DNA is TGTGCCAGCAGCCCTCCTTGGGGACTAGCGGAATTGTACCAAGAGACCCAGTACTTC.